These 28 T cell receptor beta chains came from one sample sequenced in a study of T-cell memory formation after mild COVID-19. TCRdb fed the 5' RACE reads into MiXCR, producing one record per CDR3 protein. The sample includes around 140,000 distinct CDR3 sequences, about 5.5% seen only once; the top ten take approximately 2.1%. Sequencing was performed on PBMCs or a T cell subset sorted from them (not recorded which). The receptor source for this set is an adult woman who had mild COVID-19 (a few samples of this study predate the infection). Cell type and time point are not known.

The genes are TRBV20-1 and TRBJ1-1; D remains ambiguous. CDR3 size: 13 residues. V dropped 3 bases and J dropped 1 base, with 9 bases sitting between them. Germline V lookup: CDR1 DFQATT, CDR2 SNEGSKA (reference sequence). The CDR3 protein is CSARIRGNTEAFF. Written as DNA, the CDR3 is TGCAGTGCTAGGATCCGGGGGAACACTGAAGCTTTCTTT.

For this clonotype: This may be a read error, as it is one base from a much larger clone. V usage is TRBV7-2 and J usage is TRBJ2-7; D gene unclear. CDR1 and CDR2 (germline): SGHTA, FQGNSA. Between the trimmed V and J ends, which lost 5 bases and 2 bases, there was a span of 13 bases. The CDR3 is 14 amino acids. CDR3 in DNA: TGTGCCAGCAGCCCCCGGTGGCTAACCTACGAGCAGTACTTC. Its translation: CASSPRWLTYEQYF.

The CDR3 DNA reads TGTGCCAGTCGAACAGGGCGCTACAATGAGCAGTTCTTC. Its protein is CASRTGRYNEQFF. The chain links TRBV12-3 or TRBV12-4 to TRBJ2-1; a weak D match, TRBD1 (6 bases). The CDR3 runs to 13 residues. Deletions cut 9 bases from V and 3 bases from J, with 12 bases between.

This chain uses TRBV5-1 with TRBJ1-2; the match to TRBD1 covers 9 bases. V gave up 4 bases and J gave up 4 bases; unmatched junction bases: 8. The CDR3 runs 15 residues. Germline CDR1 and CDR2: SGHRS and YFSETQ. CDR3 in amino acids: CASSAQTGGGYGYTF. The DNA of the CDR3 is TGCGCCAGCAGCGCACAGACAGGGGGGGGCTATGGCTACACCTTC.

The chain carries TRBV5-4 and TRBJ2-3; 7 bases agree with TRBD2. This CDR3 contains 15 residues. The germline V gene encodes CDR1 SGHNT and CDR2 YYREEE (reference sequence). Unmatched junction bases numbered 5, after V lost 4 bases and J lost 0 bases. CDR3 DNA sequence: TGTGCCAGCAGCCGGGGGGACGGAAGCACAGATACGCAGTATTTT. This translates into CASSRGDGSTDTQYF.

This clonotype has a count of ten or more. The CDR3 loop reads CAWRTSGTYEQYF. The CDR3 DNA is TGTGCCTGGAGGACTAGCGGCACCTACGAGCAGTACTTC. This chain connects TRBV30 to TRBJ2-7, with TRBD2 identical over 9 bases. V shed 3 bases and J 2 bases; nucleotides not matched to a gene: 2. CDR1 is GTSNPN, CDR2 SVGIG, per germline (reference sequence). The CDR3 contains 13 residues.

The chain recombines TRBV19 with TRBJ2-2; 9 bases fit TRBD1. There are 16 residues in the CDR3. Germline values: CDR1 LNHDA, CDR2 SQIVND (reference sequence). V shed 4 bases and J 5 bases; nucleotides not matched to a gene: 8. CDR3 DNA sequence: TGTGCCAGTAGTACCCTTGGGACAGGGCGAACCGGGGAGCTGTTTTTT. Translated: CASSTLGTGRTGELFF.

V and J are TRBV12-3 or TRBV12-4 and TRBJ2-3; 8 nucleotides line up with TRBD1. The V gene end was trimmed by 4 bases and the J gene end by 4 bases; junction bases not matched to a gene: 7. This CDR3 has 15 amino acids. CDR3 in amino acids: CASSYLQGAADTQYF. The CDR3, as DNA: TGTGCCAGCAGTTACCTCCAGGGGGCGGCAGATACGCAGTATTTT.

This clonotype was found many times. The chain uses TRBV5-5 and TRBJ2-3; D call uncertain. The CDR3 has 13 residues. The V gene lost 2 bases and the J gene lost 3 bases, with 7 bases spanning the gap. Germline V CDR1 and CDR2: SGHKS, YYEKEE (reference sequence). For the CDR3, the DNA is TGTGCCAGCAGCTTTTACCCGACAGATACGCAGTATTTT. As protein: CASSFYPTDTQYF.

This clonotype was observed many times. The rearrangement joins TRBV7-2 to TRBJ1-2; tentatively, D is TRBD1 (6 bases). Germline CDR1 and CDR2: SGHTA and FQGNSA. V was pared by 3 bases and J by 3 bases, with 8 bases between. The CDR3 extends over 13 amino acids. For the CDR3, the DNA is TGTGCCAGCAGCTTCTCAGGGGACTATGGCTACACCTTC. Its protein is CASSFSGDYGYTF.

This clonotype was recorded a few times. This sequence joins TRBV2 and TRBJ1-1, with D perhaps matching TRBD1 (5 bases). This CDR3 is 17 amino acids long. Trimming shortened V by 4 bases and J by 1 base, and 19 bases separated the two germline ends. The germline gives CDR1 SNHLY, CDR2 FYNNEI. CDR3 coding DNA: TGTGCCAGCAGTGTGCCGGGACGGACTCTTGGGAACACTGAAGCTTTCTTT. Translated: CASSVPGRTLGNTEAFF.

CDR3 protein: CASKGERKAFF. CDR3 coding DNA: TGTGCCAGCAAGGGGGAAAGGAAAGCTTTCTTT. This sequence joins TRBV6-6 and TRBJ1-1; maybe TRBD1 (6 bases). The CDR3 contains 11 residues. The ends were cut back, 7 bases at V and 9 bases at J, with 12 bases in the middle. Germline V gene data show CDR1 as MNHNY and CDR2 as SVGAGI (reference sequence).

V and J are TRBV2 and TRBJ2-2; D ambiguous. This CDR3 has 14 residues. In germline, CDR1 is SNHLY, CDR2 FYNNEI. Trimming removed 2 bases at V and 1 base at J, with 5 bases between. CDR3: CASSETENTGELFF. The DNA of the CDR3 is TGTGCCAGCAGTGAAACCGAGAACACCGGGGAGCTGTTTTTT. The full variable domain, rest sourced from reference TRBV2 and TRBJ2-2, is EPEVTQTPSHQVTQMGQEVILRCVPISNHLYFYWYRQILGQKVEFLVSFYNNEISEKSEIFDDQFSVERPDGSNFTLKIRSTKLEDSAMYFCASSETENTGELFFGEGSRLTVL.

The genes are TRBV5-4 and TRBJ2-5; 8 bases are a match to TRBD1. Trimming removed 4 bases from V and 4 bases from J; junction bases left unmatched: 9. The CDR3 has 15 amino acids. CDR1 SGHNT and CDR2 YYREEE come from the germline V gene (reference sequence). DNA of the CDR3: TGTGCCAGCAGCCCGCAGGGGGCTGGAGTAGAGACCCAGTACTTC. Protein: CASSPQGAGVETQYF.

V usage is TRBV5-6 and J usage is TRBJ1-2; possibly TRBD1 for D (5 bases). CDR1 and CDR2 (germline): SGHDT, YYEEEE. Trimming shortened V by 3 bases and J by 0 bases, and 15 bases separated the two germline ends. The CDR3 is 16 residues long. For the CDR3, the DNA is TGTGCCAGCAGCTCGACGGCAGGGATTACTAACTATGGCTACACCTTC. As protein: CASSSTAGITNYGYTF.

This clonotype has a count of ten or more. CDR3 residues: CSARVGQPYGYTF. CDR3 nucleotides: TGCAGTGCTAGAGTAGGCCAGCCTTATGGCTACACCTTC. The chain links TRBV20-1 to TRBJ1-2, with no clear D. V dropped 1 base and J dropped 5 bases, with 11 bases sitting between them. CDR1 is DFQATT and CDR2 is SNEGSKA in the germline V gene (reference sequence). This CDR3 region has 13 residues.

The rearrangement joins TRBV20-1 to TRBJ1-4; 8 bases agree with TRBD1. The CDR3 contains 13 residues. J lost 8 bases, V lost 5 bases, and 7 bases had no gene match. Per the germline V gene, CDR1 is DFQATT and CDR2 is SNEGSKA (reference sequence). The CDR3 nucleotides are TGCAGTGCTGGGACAGGAGGAGACGAAAAACTGTTTTTT. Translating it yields CSAGTGGDEKLFF.

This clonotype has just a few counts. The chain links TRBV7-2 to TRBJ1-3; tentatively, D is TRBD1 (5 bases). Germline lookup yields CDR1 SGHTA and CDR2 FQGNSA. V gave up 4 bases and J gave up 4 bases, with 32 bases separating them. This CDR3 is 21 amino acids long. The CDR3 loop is CASSSGGTGFYRKGWGNTIYF. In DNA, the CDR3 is TGTGCCAGCAGCTCCGGAGGGACCGGTTTTTATCGGAAAGGTTGGGGAAACACCATATATTTT.

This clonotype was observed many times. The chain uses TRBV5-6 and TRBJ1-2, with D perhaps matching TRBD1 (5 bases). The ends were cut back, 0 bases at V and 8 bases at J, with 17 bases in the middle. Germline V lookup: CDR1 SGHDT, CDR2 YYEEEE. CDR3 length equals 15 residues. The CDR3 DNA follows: TGTGCCAGCAGCTTGGATCCAGGGATGGTCGGGGGCTACACCTTC. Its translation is CASSLDPGMVGGYTF.

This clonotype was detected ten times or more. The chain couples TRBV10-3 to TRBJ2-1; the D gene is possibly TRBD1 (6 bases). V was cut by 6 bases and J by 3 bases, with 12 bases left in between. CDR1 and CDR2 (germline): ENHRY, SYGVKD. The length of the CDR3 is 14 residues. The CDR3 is CAIRRQDFYNEQFF. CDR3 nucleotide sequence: TGTGCCATCAGGAGACAGGACTTCTACAATGAGCAGTTCTTC.

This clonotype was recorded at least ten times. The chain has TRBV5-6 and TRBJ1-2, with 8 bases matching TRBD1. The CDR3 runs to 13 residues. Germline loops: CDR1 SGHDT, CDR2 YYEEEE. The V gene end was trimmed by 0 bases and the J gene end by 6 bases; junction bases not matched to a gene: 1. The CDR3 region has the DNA TGTGCCAGCAGCTTGGACAGGGGGAATGGCTACACCTTC. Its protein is CASSLDRGNGYTF.

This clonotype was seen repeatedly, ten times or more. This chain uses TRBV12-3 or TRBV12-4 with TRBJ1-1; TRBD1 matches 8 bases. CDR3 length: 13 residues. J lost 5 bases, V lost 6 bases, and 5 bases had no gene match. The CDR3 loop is CASRAQGATEAFF. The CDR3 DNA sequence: TGTGCCAGCAGAGCTCAGGGGGCTACTGAAGCTTTCTTT.

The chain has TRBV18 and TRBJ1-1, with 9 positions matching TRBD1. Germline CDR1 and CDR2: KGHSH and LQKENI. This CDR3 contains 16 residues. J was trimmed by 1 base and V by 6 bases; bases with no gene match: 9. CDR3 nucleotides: TGTGCCAGCTCTCACCGGGACAGGGATGGGAACACTGAAGCTTTCTTT. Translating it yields CASSHRDRDGNTEAFF.

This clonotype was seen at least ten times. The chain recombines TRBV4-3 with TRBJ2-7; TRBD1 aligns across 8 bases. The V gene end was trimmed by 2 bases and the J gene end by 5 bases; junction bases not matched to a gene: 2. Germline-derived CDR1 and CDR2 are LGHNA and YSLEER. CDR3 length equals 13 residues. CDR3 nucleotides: TGCGCCAGCAGCCAACGGACAGGGAACGAGCAGTACTTC. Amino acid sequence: CASSQRTGNEQYF.

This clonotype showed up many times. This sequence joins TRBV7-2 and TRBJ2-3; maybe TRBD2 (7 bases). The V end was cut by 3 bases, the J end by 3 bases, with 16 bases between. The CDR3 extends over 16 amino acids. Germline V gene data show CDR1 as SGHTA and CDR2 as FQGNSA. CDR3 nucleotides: TGTGCCAGCAGCTTTAGCGGGCTGGGGGCGACAGATACGCAGTATTTT. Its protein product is CASSFSGLGATDTQYF.

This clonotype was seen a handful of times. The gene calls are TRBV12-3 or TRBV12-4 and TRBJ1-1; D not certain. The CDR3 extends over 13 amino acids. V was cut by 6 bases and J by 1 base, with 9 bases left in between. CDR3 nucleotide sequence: TGTGCCAGCAGCGGACGGTGGAACACTGAAGCTTTCTTT. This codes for CASSGRWNTEAFF.

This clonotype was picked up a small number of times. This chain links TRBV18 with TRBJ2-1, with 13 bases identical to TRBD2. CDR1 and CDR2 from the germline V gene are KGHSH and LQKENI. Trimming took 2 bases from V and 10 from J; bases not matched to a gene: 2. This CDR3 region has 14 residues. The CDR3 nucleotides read TGTGCCAGCTCACCAGGGACTAGCGGGGTAGAGCAGTTCTTC. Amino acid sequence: CASSPGTSGVEQFF.

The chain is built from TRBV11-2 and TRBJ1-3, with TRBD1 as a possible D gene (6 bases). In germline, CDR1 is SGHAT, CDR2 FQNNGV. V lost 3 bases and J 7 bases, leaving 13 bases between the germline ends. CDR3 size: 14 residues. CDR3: CASSFSGARNTIYF. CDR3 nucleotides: TGTGCCAGCAGCTTTTCGGGGGCGCGGAACACCATATATTTT.